A selection of T cell receptor beta chains follows, all from one sample in a study of CD8+ T cells in alopecia areata. Libraries were prepared by immunoSEQ multiplex PCR; TCRdb keeps only in-frame clonotypes and omits some of them. The sample shows more than 95,000 clones, around three fifths of them seen only once. The sample comprised CD4+ T cells sorted from blood. Receptors originate from a human donor in good health. The CDR3 runs from the conserved cysteine through the conserved F or W. Fields, in order: D gene, V gene, J gene, clone size, CDR3 DNA, CDR3 protein. The D gene is left open where the match is weak. Expanded clones are given a class, and other clones once, few, many or no size at all.

>NA|TRBV4-1|TRBJ2-7|NA
TGCGCCAGCAGCAAAGAAACAGGGAGCTACGAGCAGTACTTC
CASSKETGSYEQYF
>NA|TRBV28|TRBJ2-2|NA
TGTGCCAGCTCGTCGGTCGGGGTGAACACCGGGGAGCTGTTTTTT
CASSSVGVNTGELFF
>NA|TRBV10-3|TRBJ2-4|NA
TGTGCCATCTGTGAGTCGGGGACCCCTGGCATTAGGAACATTCAGTACTTC
CAICESGTPGIRNIQYF
>NA|TRBV30|TRBJ1-2|NA
TGTGCCTTCACGACGGGGGCCTACCGGGGCTACACCTTC
CAFTTGAYRGYTF
>NA|TRBV30|TRBJ2-5|NA
TGTGCCTGGAGTGTAAAGCGGACCCAAGAGACCCAGTACTTC
CAWSVKRTQETQYF
>NA|TRBV21-1|TRBJ1-6|few
TGTGCCAGCAGCAAAGTGGATTCACCCCTCCACTTT
CASSKVDSPLHF
>NA|TRBV29-1|TRBJ2-5|NA
TGCAGCGCACAGACAGGCCCCCATCAAGAGACCCAGTACTTC
CSAQTGPHQETQYF
>NA|TRBV15|TRBJ2-4|NA
TGTGCCACCAGCAGAGCGGTAGCCAAAAACATTCAGTACTTC
CATSRAVAKNIQYF
>NA|TRBV7-2|TRBJ1-2|NA
TGTGCCAGCAGCTTAGTCCCGGGGGCGAACTATGGCTACACCTTC
CASSLVPGANYGYTF
>NA|TRBV5-1|TRBJ2-1|NA
TGCGCCAGCAGCTTGGATACTCCAACCGATGAGCAGTTCTTC
CASSLDTPTDEQFF
>TRBD1|TRBV10-3|TRBJ1-2|once
TGTGCCACCGGACAGGGGAATAGGGTCTATGGCTACACCTTC
CATGQGNRVYGYTF
>NA|TRBV6-5|TRBJ1-6|NA
TGTGCCACTCAGGGGCAGACCTATAATTCACCCCTCCACTTT
CATQGQTYNSPLHF
>NA|TRBV5-1|TRBJ2-5|few
TGCGCCAGCAGCTTGGCCAGGGTAAAGGAAGGCACCCAGTACTTC
CASSLARVKEGTQYF
>NA|TRBV29-1|TRBJ1-5|NA
TGCAGCGTTCCATGCCCCGGGCCCCAGCATTTT
CSVPCPGPQHF
>NA|TRBV30|TRBJ1-6|few
TGTGCCTGGAGTGTGTCCAGGGTCCCCGCCAACCCTTCACCCCTCCACTTT
CAWSVSRVPANPSPLHF
>NA|TRBV5-6|TRBJ2-7|NA
TGTGCCAGCAGCTTTCCGGGGACCCACGAGCAGTACTTC
CASSFPGTHEQYF
>TRBD1|TRBV30|TRBJ2-5|few
TGTGCCTGGAGTCCCGATGAGGGGGCCCTGCAAGAGACCCAGTACTTC
CAWSPDEGALQETQYF
>TRBD1|TRBV6-5|TRBJ1-2|NA
TGTGCCAGCAGTGTATGGACAGGGACTAACTATGGCTACACCTTC
CASSVWTGTNYGYTF
>NA|TRBV29-1|TRBJ1-2|NA
TGCAGCGTTGAAGGTTCAGGAGGAACTGGCTACACCTTC
CSVEGSGGTGYTF
>NA|TRBV7-6|TRBJ1-2|NA
TGTGCCAGCAGCGATAGAATTCCTGGTCGCTACACCTTC
CASSDRIPGRYTF
>NA|TRBV18|TRBJ1-2|NA
TGTGCCAGCTCACCACCGGCCACCTGGGCCTATGGCTACACCTTC
CASSPPATWAYGYTF
>NA|TRBV5-1|TRBJ2-2|NA
TGCGCCAGCAGCTTGCTTGAGTACGGGGAGCTGTTTTTT
CASSLLEYGELFF
>NA|TRBV27|TRBJ2-1|NA
TGTGCCAGCAGTTCGTGGCCAAACTACAATGAGCAGTTCTTC
CASSSWPNYNEQFF
>NA|TRBV20-1|TRBJ1-4|NA
TGCAGTGCTAGTCGAGCCGGAGCGCTGTTTTTT
CSASRAGALFF
>NA|TRBV29-1|TRBJ1-1|once
TGCAGCGTTGCCCCGTTGTTTGGCAGAGCTTTCTTT
CSVAPLFGRAFF
>NA|TRBV9|TRBJ1-4|NA
TGTGCCAGCAGCGAGGGGGGATCAGTTGAAAAACTGTTTTTT
CASSEGGSVEKLFF
>NA|TRBV25-1|TRBJ2-5|NA
TGTGCCAGCAGTGAGGCGAAGACCCAGTACTTC
CASSEAKTQYF
>NA|TRBV7-3|TRBJ2-1|NA
TGTGCCAGCAGCCCAGGGGCCCTCAATGAGCAGTTCTTC
CASSPGALNEQFF